This T cell receptor (beta chain) appears in the sequencing data of a study of cytomegalovirus exposure and HLA in healthy donors. Study-level information: Earlier work reported 95 million to 130 million unique TCR beta sequences from roughly 180 million T cells.

Primers for the PCR totalled 60 Vbeta and 13 Jbeta. Profiling relied on immunoSEQ multiplex PCR, and the TCRdb table lists in-frame clones only, not all of them. The table includes around 90,000 clones, around 84% detected once. Losses at the gene ends were 4 bases for V and 4 bases for J; bases not matched to a gene: 14. Germline V gene data show CDR1 as SGHDT and CDR2 as YYEEEE. This CDR3 contains 18 residues. Findings and limits, study-wide: In a later analysis, TCR beta V- and J-gene trimming showed a link to a missense DCLRE1C variant. Some V segments could not be told apart, so they were left out, TRBV6-2 and TRBV6-3 among them.

Each donor's status was that of a healthy bone marrow donor. For this clone: The antigen is not known.

V gene TRBV5-6 combines with J gene TRBJ2-6; 7 bases line up with TRBD1. This sequence originates from a human donor in good health. The specimen was PBMCs. The CDR3: CASSALTGWYPGANVLTF. The CDR3 nucleotides read TGTGCCAGCAGCGCTTTGACAGGGTGGTATCCGGGGGCCAACGTCCTGACTTTC.